This TCR beta chain was sequenced in a study of OX40 agonist ivuxolimab in advanced cancers. With regard to the full study: Ivuxolimab was a fully human IgG2 agonistic monoclonal antibody targeting the costimulatory receptor OX40 (CD134). The point of sequencing TCRbeta in the periphery was to test whether ivuxolimab changed TCR sequence diversity and drove clonal T-cell expansion. In the dose-escalation cohort, 82.7% of patients were male, and the mean age was roughly 60 years, with a range of roughly 20 to 80. Patients were allowed to have had prior anti-PD-1, anti-PD-L1 or anti-CTLA-4 therapy, and roughly 40% of the dose-escalation patients had been treated with checkpoint inhibitors. Intravenous ivuxolimab was administered to patients every 2 weeks at six dose levels: 0.01, 0.1, 0.3, 1.5, 3 and 10 mg/kg. Partial responses were achieved by three dose-escalation patients, of whom one had hepatocellular carcinoma and two had cutaneous melanoma. Of the approximately 50 patients in dose escalation, 19 had hepatocellular carcinoma, roughly 15 had melanoma, 9 had renal cell carcinoma and 9 had head and neck cancer. The paper reports the monotherapy dose-escalation portion (N = 52 patients) of the phase I ivuxolimab trial. Results and caveats for the whole study, not just this receptor: After ivuxolimab, CD8+ T cells had more expanded clones than CD4+ T cells on average. Low levels of normalized T-cell clonal expansion were also shown by some nonresponding patients. Which antigens the clonally expanded peripheral T cells were specific for was not determined. Partial responders in the 0.1-3.0 mg/kg groups had among the lowest normalized peripheral clonal expansion, especially among CD8+ T cells. At doses of 0.1 to 3.0 mg/kg, clonal expansion of both CD4+ and CD8+ T cells in blood was seen between baseline and week 6.

Patients with autoimmune disease history or receiving systemic immunosuppression were excluded from the trial. Peripheral blood for TCR sequencing was collected from all dose cohorts at baseline, on cycle 4 day 1, and on cycle 7 day 1. The samples were drawn from a first-in-human, open-label, multicenter phase I dose-escalation trial of ivuxolimab. The trial enrolled adults with locally advanced or metastatic head and neck squamous cell, hepatocellular, melanoma or renal cell carcinoma. Before TCR sequencing, CD4+ and CD8+ T cells were separately sorted from peripheral blood. Per the germline V gene, SGHDT is the CDR1 and YYEEEE is the CDR2. V sheds 4 bases and J sheds 2 bases, leaving 9 bases between their ends. Measured from the cysteine to the phenylalanine, the CDR3 is 13 residues long. Just CDR3 DNA is preserved here, 39 bases in frame from base 1. For this clone: Its binding antigen is unknown. Within one base of it there is no much larger clone, and no base qualities were kept.

Genomic DNA was isolated from the sorted cells so that the TCRbeta CDR3 region could be sequenced. TCRbeta CDR3 regions were sequenced using the immunoSEQ Assay. TCRdb mirrors the immuneACCESS table, restricted to in-frame sequences. Some clones are absent from its copies; in checked studies, under half trace to an unresolved V gene, and the reason for the others is unknown. This sample is represented by just under 55,000 clones; roughly 80% of them were singletons. The biggest ten clones account for 4% to 5% of the sample. This clonotype originated in an adult with an advanced solid tumor such as melanoma, head and neck, liver or kidney cancer. The sample consisted of CD4+ or CD8+ T cells sorted from blood, taken in a trial of the OX40 agonist ivuxolimab. The rearrangement joined TRBV5-6 to TRBJ1-1; the D gene is possibly TRBD1, with 5 bases matching. The DNA sequence follows: TGTGCCAGCAGCGCCGACAGAAACACTGAAGCTTTCTTT. Translated, it reads CASSADRNTEAFF. Outside the CDR3, residues come from the reference TRBV5-6 and TRBJ1-1 proteins, so the full variable domain is: DAGVTQSPTHLIKTRGQQVTLRCSPKSGHDTVSWYQQALGQGPQFIFQYYEEEERQRGNFPDRFSGHQFPNYSSELNVNALLLGDSALYLCASSADRNTEAFFGQGTRLTVV.